Below, one T cell receptor (beta chain) is given with its context. Its target is not known. The sample belongs to a study of graft-versus-host responses after intestinal transplantation. Germline V lookup: CDR1 MGHRA, CDR2 YSYEKL. Trimming left V 0 bases short and J 0 bases short, with 9 bases between. The CDR3 consists of 16 residues. Clones were read by immunoSEQ multiplex PCR, and TCRdb kept only the in-frame ones, dropping some. The sample records about 93,000 clones, 80% to 95% being singletons. The sequence was collected from a human donor who received an intestinal transplant. The chain couples TRBV4-1 to TRBJ2-1; no clear D. Sequences were derived from unstimulated CD8+ T cells sorted from spleen or lymph node cells, sampled before intestinal transplant. CDR3 coding DNA: TGCGCCAGCAGCCAAGAGGGCCCCCCCTCCTACAATGAGCAGTTCTTC. Amino acid sequence: CASSQEGPPSYNEQFF.